The clone carrying this TCR beta chain was recorded only once. What it binds is not known. The data derive from a study of CXCR4 blockade with PD-1 therapy in pancreatic cancer. Trimming left V 8 bases short and J 1 base short, with 8 bases between. The CDR3 loop spans 13 amino acids. Germline V gene sequence: CDR1 WNHNN, CDR2 SYGVQD (reference sequence). General study points: Only TCRbeta chains were sequenced here.

The table came from immunoSEQ multiplex PCR; TCRdb's copy has only in-frame clones and leaves some out. The sample consists of about 2,400 clones, approximately 41% of them appearing once. Specimen: tumor tissue. The rearrangement uses TRBV10-1 and TRBJ2-2; perhaps TRBD1 as D (5 bases). This receptor was identified in a human donor with pancreatic ductal adenocarcinoma. This CDR3 is CASQTENTGELFF. The CDR3 DNA is TGCGCCAGCCAGACAGAGAACACCGGGGAGCTGTTTTTT.